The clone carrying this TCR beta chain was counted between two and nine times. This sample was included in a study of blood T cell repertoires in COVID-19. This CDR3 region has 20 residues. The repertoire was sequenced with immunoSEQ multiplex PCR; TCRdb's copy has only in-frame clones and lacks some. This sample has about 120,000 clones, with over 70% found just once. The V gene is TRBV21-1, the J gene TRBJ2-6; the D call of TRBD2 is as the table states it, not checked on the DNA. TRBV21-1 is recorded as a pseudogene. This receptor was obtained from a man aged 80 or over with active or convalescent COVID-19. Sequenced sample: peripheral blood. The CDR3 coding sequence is TGTGCCAGCAGCAATTCGGGGAGGGATGCTGCATGCTCTGGGGCCAACGTCCTGACTTTC. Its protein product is CASSNSGRDAACSGANVLTF.